Listed here are 15 T cell receptor beta chains from one sample, sequenced in a study of blood T cell repertoires in COVID-19. Profiled with immunoSEQ multiplex PCR; TCRdb holds only in-frame clones, not every one. The sample has about 360,000 clones, around 84% seen once. The sequencing sample was made of peripheral blood. The receptors here all came from a human donor in a cohort sampled during active COVID-19.

The chain links TRBV3-1 (or the pseudogene TRBV3-2) to TRBJ2-5; 9 bases line up with TRBD1. Trimming took 6 bases from V and 5 from J; bases not matched to a gene: 4. Looked up from germline, CDR1 is LGHDT and CDR2 is YNNKEL (reference sequence). The CDR3 is 13 amino acids. As DNA, the CDR3 is TGTGCCAGCAGGGACAGGGGTATGGAGACCCAGTACTTC. It specifies CASRDRGMETQYF.

This clone has more than one count but fewer than ten. The chain couples TRBV9 to TRBJ2-2; 13 bases line up with TRBD2. Trimming at V came to 4 bases and at J to 5 bases, leaving 17 bases not matched to a gene. The CDR3 has 20 residues. Germline V gene data show CDR1 as SGDLS and CDR2 as YYNGEE. CDR3 residues: CASSPTRGTSGDRGTGELFF. In DNA, the CDR3 is TGTGCCAGCAGCCCCACCAGAGGGACTAGCGGGGATCGGGGGACCGGGGAGCTGTTTTTT. Full variable domain (outside the CDR3, taken from reference TRBV9 and TRBJ2-2): DSGVTQTPKHLITATGQRVTLRCSPRSGDLSVYWYQQSLDQGLQFLIQYYNGEERAKGNILERFSAQQFPDLHSELNLSSLELGDSALYFCASSPTRGTSGDRGTGELFFGEGSRLTVL.

This clone was counted once. CDR3 sequence: CAWGSGTNTGELFF. CDR3 sequence (DNA): TGTGCCTGGGGGTCAGGGACAAACACCGGGGAGCTGTTTTTT. The rearrangement uses TRBV30 and TRBJ2-2, with D maybe TRBD1 (6 bases). Germline values: CDR1 GTSNPN, CDR2 SVGIG (reference sequence). This CDR3 is 14 amino acids long. Trimming left V 5 bases short and J 2 bases short, with 12 bases between.

There are a few counts of this clone. V and J are TRBV19 and TRBJ1-4, with no clear D. This CDR3 has 12 residues. Germline assignment: CDR1 LNHDA and CDR2 SQIVND (reference sequence). V was clipped by 9 bases and J by 1 base, with 6 bases between them. CDR3 DNA sequence: TGTGCCAGCGCGGTAACTAATGAAAAACTGTTTTTT. This translates into CASAVTNEKLFF. Full variable domain (rest looked up from reference TRBV19 and TRBJ1-4): DGGITQSPKYLFRKEGQNVTLSCEQNLNHDAMYWYRQDPGQGLRLIYYSQIVNDFQKGDIAEGYSVSREKKESFPLTVTSAQKNPTAFYLCASAVTNEKLFFGSGTQLSVL.

The J gene is TRBJ2-2, the V gene TRBV20-1, with D uncertain. This CDR3 comprises 15 residues. Germline V gives CDR1 DFQATT, CDR2 SNEGSKA (reference sequence). Trimming cost V 6 bases and J 1 base, with 15 bases left between them. The CDR3 bases are TGCAGTGCCAGTTTTGGAGCGAGGAACACCGGGGAGCTGTTTTTT. It yields the protein CSASFGARNTGELFF.

The CDR3 spells CASSQTGQGARAQHF. The DNA for the CDR3 is TGTGCCAGCAGCCAGACCGGACAGGGGGCGAGGGCCCAGCATTTT. The genes are TRBV3-1 (or the pseudogene TRBV3-2) and TRBJ1-5; TRBD1 matches at 11 bases. V was pared by 3 bases and J by 11 bases, with 9 bases of the junction left unmatched. The germline CDR1 and CDR2 sequences are LGHDT and YNNKEL (reference sequence). This CDR3 contains 15 residues.

About this clone: One junction end disagrees with the germline gene, perhaps due to a read error. The chain carries TRBV3-1 (or the pseudogene TRBV3-2) and TRBJ2-1, with D perhaps TRBD2 (5 bases). Germline V lookup: CDR1 LGHDT, CDR2 YNNKEL (reference sequence). This CDR3 spans 14 amino acids. CDR3 nucleotide sequence: TGTGCCAGCAGTCAAGATAGAGGGCTCCGAGGGCAGTTCTTC. Protein: CASSQDRGLRGQFF.

The chain carries TRBV25-1 and TRBJ1-2; 9 bases are shared with TRBD1. The CDR3 is made up of 18 amino acids. Per the germline V gene, CDR1 is MGHDK and CDR2 is SYGVNS. Losses at the gene ends were 2 bases for V and 7 bases for J; bases not matched to a gene: 17. CDR3 protein: CASSEMGQGFLQVPGYTF. The DNA for the CDR3 is TGTGCCAGCAGTGAAATGGGACAGGGATTTCTCCAAGTGCCTGGCTACACCTTC.

The V gene is TRBV25-1, the J gene TRBJ2-1; TRBD2 matches at 11 bases. Germline trimming cut 5 bases from V and 4 bases from J; bases unmatched to any gene: 7. Germline CDR1 reads MGHDK; CDR2 reads SYGVNS. The CDR3 has 16 residues. The CDR3 loop is CASSKGLAEVYNEQFF. For the CDR3, the DNA is TGTGCCAGCAGTAAGGGACTAGCGGAGGTATACAATGAGCAGTTCTTC.

This chain links TRBV11-2 with TRBJ2-2; D is perhaps TRBD2 (5 bases). CDR3 length equals 13 residues. V was cut by 0 bases and J by 6 bases, with 5 bases left in between. Germline V gene lookup returns CDR1 SGHAT and CDR2 FQNNGV. The CDR3 spells CASSLELAGELFF. The CDR3 DNA reads TGTGCCAGCAGCTTAGAACTAGCCGGGGAGCTGTTTTTT.

This chain uses TRBV2 with TRBJ2-5; 8 nucleotides align to TRBD2. The ends lost 4 bases at V and 0 bases at J; junction bases unmatched: 7. Germline V gene lookup returns CDR1 SNHLY and CDR2 FYNNEI. The CDR3 runs 16 residues. CDR3 in DNA: TGTGCCAGCAGTGTGGAACGGGGGGGGTACCAAGAGACCCAGTACTTC. It codes for CASSVERGGYQETQYF.

The chain recombines TRBV10-3 with TRBJ2-7; 11 positions match TRBD1. This CDR3 region has 18 residues. With 2 bases clipped from V and 2 bases from J, the junction kept 11 bases outside the gene matches. Germline values: CDR1 ENHRY, CDR2 SYGVKD. CDR3 amino acids: CAISENGVKGQGAYEQYF. The CDR3 DNA is TGTGCCATCAGTGAGAATGGTGTAAAGGGACAGGGGGCCTACGAGCAGTACTTC.

This clone occurred a few times. V and J are TRBV18 and TRBJ1-1; D is possibly TRBD1 (6 bases). This CDR3 is built from 14 residues. Germline CDR1 KGHSH, CDR2 LQKENI. The V gene lost 3 bases and the J gene lost 3 bases, with 11 bases spanning the gap. This CDR3 reads CASSPGGRDTEAFF. The DNA for the CDR3 is TGTGCCAGCTCACCGGGGGGGCGGGACACTGAAGCTTTCTTT.

This chain uses TRBV2 with TRBJ2-2; possible D gene TRBD1, 5 bases. Germline V gene sequence: CDR1 SNHLY, CDR2 FYNNEI. Trimming cost V 6 bases and J 6 bases, with 14 bases left between them. There are 14 residues in the CDR3. The CDR3, as DNA: TGTGCCAGCAGCCGACAGTTGGTGGCCGGGGAGCTGTTTTTT. Protein sequence: CASSRQLVAGELFF. Supplemented by reference TRBV2 and TRBJ2-2, the full variable domain reads EPEVTQTPSHQVTQMGQEVILRCVPISNHLYFYWYRQILGQKVEFLVSFYNNEISEKSEIFDDQFSVERPDGSNFTLKIRSTKLEDSAMYFCASSRQLVAGELFFGEGSRLTVL.

The chain links TRBV5-1 to TRBJ1-2; D is unresolved. The CDR3 runs to 13 residues. V lost 0 bases and J 4 bases, leaving 7 bases between the germline ends. The germline gives CDR1 SGHRS, CDR2 YFSETQ. As DNA, the CDR3 is TGCGCCAGCAGCTTGGACAGTTTCTATGGCTACACCTTC. This gives the protein CASSLDSFYGYTF.